This T cell receptor (beta chain) was sequenced in a study of blood T cell repertoires in COVID-19. About the research overall: The origin of the acute and convalescent COVID-19 samples was the United States, Italy and Spain. PBMCs, B-cell-depleted T cells, or T cells were the source of the cDNA or gDNA that made up the material.

Per the original data handling: The authors estimated nucleated cell counts from reference gene primer amplification. Sequenced by immunoSEQ multiplex PCR; TCRdb stores in-frame clones only, minus some. For V, J and clone size, that table is used; D and trimming come from the DNA. The data contain 70,000 to 90,000 clones, 85% to 90% of them singletons. Germline values: CDR1 SGHRS, CDR2 YFSETQ. The CDR3 is 13 residues long. Trimming took off 0 bases at V and 7 bases at J, with 10 bases between the two ends. The TCR sequence derives from a man aged 60-69 years with acute or convalescent COVID-19. The sequenced material came from peripheral blood. The V and J genes are TRBV5-1 and TRBJ2-5; D gene ambiguous. CDR3 amino acids: CASSLGLRGTQYF. The DNA for the CDR3 is TGCGCCAGCAGCTTGGGTCTGCGAGGGACCCAGTACTTC.